A single sample is the source of the 11 T cell receptor beta chains below, sequenced in a study of regulatory T cells in long-lasting Graves disease. Described time point: persistent/refractory GD, antithyroid drugs over 5 years with positive TRAb. Following extraction of RNA from PBMCs, that RNA was used to make the TCR library. Libraries of TCR beta came from iRepertoire HTBI primers plus Arm-PCR of CDR3 regions. Via MiXCR, TCRdb re-called the multiplex PCR reads, giving one row per CDR3 protein. The data hold 500,000 to 700,000 distinct CDR3 sequences, with about 30% observed a single time. Specimen: peripheral blood mononuclear cells (PBMCs), collected when the disease was refractory, from a patient treated with antithyroid drugs. These receptors were obtained from a female donor with Graves disease.

As to this clonotype: Its ends do not fully match the called genes, so a read error is possible. The rearrangement joins TRBV11-2 to TRBJ1-1; D gene uncertain. Germline V CDR1 and CDR2: SGHAT, FQNNGV. The CDR3 length is 16 residues. The CDR3, as DNA: TGTGCCAGCGGCCCCTTGACTCGGGGTGTCGGCGCTGAACCTTTCTTT. Amino acids: CASGPLTRGVGAEPFF.

V gene TRBV7-9 combines with J gene TRBJ1-1; D gene unclear. CDR3 length: 13 amino acids. Germline-derived CDR1 and CDR2 are SEHNR and FQNEAQ (reference sequence). V lost 3 bases and J 7 bases, leaving 12 bases between the germline ends. CDR3 region: CASSFEGPIEAFF. The CDR3 DNA reads as TGTGCCAGCAGCTTCGAGGGCCCGATTGAAGCTTTCTTT. Full variable domain (rest looked up from reference TRBV7-9 and TRBJ1-1): DTGVSQNPRHKITKRGQNVTFRCDPISEHNRLYWYRQTLGQGPEFLTYFQNEAQLEKSRLLSDRFSAERPKGSFSTLEIQRTEQGDSAMYLCASSFEGPIEAFFGQGTRLTVV.

The table lists this clonotype with a few counts. The chain is built from TRBV5-1 and TRBJ2-5; 9 bases agree with TRBD2. Trimming removed 1 base from V and 1 base from J; junction bases left unmatched: 2. Germline CDR1 SGHRS, CDR2 YFSETQ. The CDR3 totals 15 residues. CDR3 protein: CASSLSTSGQETQYF. CDR3 nucleotide sequence: TGCGCCAGCAGCTTGTCGACTAGCGGCCAAGAGACCCAGTACTTC.

Ten or more counts support this clonotype. This chain joins TRBV29-1 and TRBJ2-5; 8 positions match TRBD1. V shed 3 bases and J 1 base; nucleotides not matched to a gene: 10. The CDR3 covers 16 residues. The germline gives CDR1 SQVTM, CDR2 ANQGSEA. For the CDR3, the DNA is TGCAGCGTTGAGGAACGGACAGGGTTTGTCCAAGAGACCCAGTACTTC. This codes for CSVEERTGFVQETQYF.

The gene calls are TRBV11-2 and TRBJ2-7, with 9 bases fitting TRBD2. The CDR3 totals 15 residues. Germline-derived CDR1 and CDR2 are SGHAT and FQNNGV. The ends lost 2 bases at V and 6 bases at J; junction bases unmatched: 8. The CDR3: CASSLNSGSGSEQYF. CDR3 nucleotide sequence: TGTGCCAGCAGCTTAAATAGCGGGAGCGGGAGCGAGCAGTACTTC.

The genes are TRBV12-3 or TRBV12-4 and TRBJ2-5; D is perhaps TRBD2 (6 bases). V shed 5 bases and J shed 3 bases, with 16 bases lying between them. This CDR3 contains 15 residues. CDR3 nucleotide sequence: TGTGCCAGCAGTAGCCGGGACTCACGAAAAGAGACCCAGTACTTC. It specifies CASSSRDSRKETQYF.

The chain joins TRBV27 to TRBJ2-2; weak D call: TRBD1 (7 bases). Germline CDR1 and CDR2: MNHEY and SMNVEV (reference sequence). Trimming stripped 3 bases from V and 5 bases from J, with 16 bases between. CDR3 length: 16 amino acids. DNA of the CDR3: TGTGCCAGCAGTTTCACTACAGGGGCGGGGACCGGGGAGCTGTTTTTT. Its translation: CASSFTTGAGTGELFF.

This clonotype occurred many times. CDR3 nucleotides: TGTGCCAGCAGACCTCTCCGGCCCCTTTCGCGTGGCTACACCTTC. Translated: CASRPLRPLSRGYTF. The chain uses TRBV6-1 and TRBJ1-2; no reliable D call. V shed 6 bases and J shed 7 bases, with 21 bases lying between them. In germline, CDR1 is MNHNS, CDR2 SASEGT. This CDR3 comprises 15 residues.

The V call is TRBV7-9, the J call TRBJ2-4; D not resolved. The CDR3 is 16 amino acids. Germline loops: CDR1 SEHNR, CDR2 FQNEAQ (reference sequence). The germline V and J ends were trimmed by 4 bases and 0 bases, with 13 bases remaining between them. CDR3 sequence reads: CASSWWAPGAKNIQYF. CDR3 bases: TGTGCCAGCAGCTGGTGGGCACCTGGAGCCAAAAACATTCAGTACTTC. The full variable domain, with the rest looked up from reference TRBV7-9 and TRBJ2-4, is DTGVSQNPRHKITKRGQNVTFRCDPISEHNRLYWYRQTLGQGPEFLTYFQNEAQLEKSRLLSDRFSAERPKGSFSTLEIQRTEQGDSAMYLCASSWWAPGAKNIQYFGAGTRLSVL.

About this clonotype: A far bigger clonotype differs at one base, so this is likely a read error. This chain connects TRBV12-3 or TRBV12-4 to TRBJ1-1; a weak D match, TRBD1 (5 bases). The CDR3 totals 13 residues. Here the CDR3 reads CASSLKGSTAAFF. CDR3 nucleotide sequence: TGTGCCAGCAGTCTCAAGGGGTCGACTGCAGCTTTCTTT.

The gene calls are TRBV20-1 and TRBJ1-2, with 7 bases identical to TRBD1. This CDR3 contains 13 residues. The ends lost 1 base at V and 6 bases at J; junction bases unmatched: 5. Germline CDR1 DFQATT, CDR2 SNEGSKA (reference sequence). The CDR3 region is CSARAGGRDGYTF. The CDR3 DNA reads as TGCAGTGCTAGAGCAGGGGGACGGGATGGCTACACCTTC.